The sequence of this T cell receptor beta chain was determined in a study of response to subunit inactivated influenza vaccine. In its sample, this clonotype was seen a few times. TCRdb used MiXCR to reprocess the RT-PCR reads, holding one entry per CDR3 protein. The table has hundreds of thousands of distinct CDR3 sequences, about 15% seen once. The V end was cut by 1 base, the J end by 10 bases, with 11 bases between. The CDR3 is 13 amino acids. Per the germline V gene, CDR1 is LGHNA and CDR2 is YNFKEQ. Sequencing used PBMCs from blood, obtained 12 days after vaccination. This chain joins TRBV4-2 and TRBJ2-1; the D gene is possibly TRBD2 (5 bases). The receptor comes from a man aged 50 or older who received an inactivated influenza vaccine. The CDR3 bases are TGTGCCAGCAGCCAAGGTAGTTCGGGGGAGCAGTTCTTC. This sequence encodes CASSQGSSGEQFF.